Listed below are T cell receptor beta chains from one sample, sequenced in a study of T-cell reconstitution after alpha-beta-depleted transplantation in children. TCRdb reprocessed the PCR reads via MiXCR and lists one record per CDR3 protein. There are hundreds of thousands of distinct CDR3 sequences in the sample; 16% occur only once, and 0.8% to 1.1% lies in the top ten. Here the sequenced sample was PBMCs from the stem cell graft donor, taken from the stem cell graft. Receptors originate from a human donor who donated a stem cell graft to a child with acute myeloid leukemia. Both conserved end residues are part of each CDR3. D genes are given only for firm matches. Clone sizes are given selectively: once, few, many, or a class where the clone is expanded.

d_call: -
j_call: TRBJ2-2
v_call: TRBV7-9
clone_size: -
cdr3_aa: CASSSDGTGELFF
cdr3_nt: TGTGCCAGCAGCTCGGACGGGACCGGGGAGCTGTTTTTT

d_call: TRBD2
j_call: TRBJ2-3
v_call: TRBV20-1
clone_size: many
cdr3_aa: CSASRLLAGGLDTQYF
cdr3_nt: TGCAGTGCTAGCCGCCTACTAGCGGGGGGGTTAGATACGCAGTATTTT

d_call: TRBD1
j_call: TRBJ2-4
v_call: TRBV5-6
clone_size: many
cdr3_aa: CASSFGTGQQYF
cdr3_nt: TGTGCCAGCAGCTTTGGGACAGGTCAGCAGTACTTC

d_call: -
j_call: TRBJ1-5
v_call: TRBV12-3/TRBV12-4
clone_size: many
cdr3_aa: CASSLRSAGDQPQHF
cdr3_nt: TGTGCCAGCAGTTTACGCTCGGCGGGGGATCAGCCCCAGCATTTT

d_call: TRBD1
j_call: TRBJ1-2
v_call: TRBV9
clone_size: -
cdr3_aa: CASSAGFLGQGDYGYTF
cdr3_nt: TGTGCCAGCAGCGCGGGGTTTTTAGGGCAGGGGGACTATGGCTACACCTTC

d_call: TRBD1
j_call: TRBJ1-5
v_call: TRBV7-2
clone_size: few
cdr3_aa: CASGTGGNQPQHF
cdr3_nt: TGTGCCAGCGGGACAGGGGGCAATCAGCCCCAGCATTTT

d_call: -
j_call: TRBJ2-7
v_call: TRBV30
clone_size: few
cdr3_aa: CAWAGEGFGIPYEQYF
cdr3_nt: TGTGCCTGGGCAGGGGAGGGGTTTGGCATCCCCTACGAGCAGTACTTC

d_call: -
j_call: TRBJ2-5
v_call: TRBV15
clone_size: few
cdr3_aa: CATSRDREQETQYF
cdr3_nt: TGTGCCACCAGCAGAGATCGGGAGCAAGAGACCCAGTACTTC

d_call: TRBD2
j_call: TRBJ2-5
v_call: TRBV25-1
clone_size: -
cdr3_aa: CASSPGTSGGRETQYF
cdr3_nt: TGTGCCAGCAGTCCCGGGACTAGCGGGGGTAGGGAGACCCAGTACTTC

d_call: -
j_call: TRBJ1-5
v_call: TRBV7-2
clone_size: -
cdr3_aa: CASSLGGRHSEPQHF
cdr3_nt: TGTGCCAGCAGCTTAGGCGGACGGCATTCGGAGCCCCAGCATTTT

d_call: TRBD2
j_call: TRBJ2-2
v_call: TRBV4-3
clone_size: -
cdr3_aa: CASSQGLAGGLGGELFF
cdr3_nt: TGCGCCAGCAGCCAGGGTCTAGCGGGGGGGCTGGGCGGGGAGCTGTTTTTT

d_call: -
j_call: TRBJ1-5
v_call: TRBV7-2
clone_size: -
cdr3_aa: CASSHRAPDGNQPQHF
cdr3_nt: TGTGCCAGCAGCCACCGGGCCCCGGATGGCAATCAGCCCCAGCATTTT

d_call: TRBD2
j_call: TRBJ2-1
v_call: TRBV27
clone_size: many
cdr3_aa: CASKVSGGHNEQFF
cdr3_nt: TGTGCCAGCAAAGTTAGCGGGGGGCACAATGAGCAGTTCTTC

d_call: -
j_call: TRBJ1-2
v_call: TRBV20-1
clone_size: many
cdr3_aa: CSARGRLREGVSYTF
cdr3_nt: TGCAGTGCTAGAGGGAGGTTGCGGGAAGGAGTTAGCTACACCTTC

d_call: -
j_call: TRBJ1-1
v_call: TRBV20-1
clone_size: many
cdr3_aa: CSARVGHPSTEAFF
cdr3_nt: TGCAGTGCTAGAGTCGGGCACCCGAGCACTGAAGCTTTCTTT

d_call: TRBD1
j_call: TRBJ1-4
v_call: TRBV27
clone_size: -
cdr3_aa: CASRQTGGLPTNEKLFF
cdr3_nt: TGTGCCAGCAGGCAGACAGGGGGCCTCCCAACTAATGAAAAACTGTTTTTT

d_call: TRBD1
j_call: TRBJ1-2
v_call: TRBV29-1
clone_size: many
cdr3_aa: CSVDGKTGEGYTF
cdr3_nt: TGCAGCGTTGACGGAAAGACAGGGGAAGGCTACACCTTC

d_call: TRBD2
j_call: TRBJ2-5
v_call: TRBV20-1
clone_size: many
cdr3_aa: CSATTGLAGGETQYF
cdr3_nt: TGCAGTGCTACCACGGGACTAGCGGGGGGGGAGACCCAGTACTTC

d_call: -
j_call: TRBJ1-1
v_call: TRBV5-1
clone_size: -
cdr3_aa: CASSLGTTNTEAFF
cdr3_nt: TGCGCCAGCAGCCTCGGGACAACGAACACTGAAGCTTTCTTT

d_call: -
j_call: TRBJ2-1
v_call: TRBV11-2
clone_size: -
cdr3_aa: CASSLDRTAYNEQFF
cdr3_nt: TGTGCCAGCAGCTTAGATAGAACAGCTTACAATGAGCAGTTCTTC

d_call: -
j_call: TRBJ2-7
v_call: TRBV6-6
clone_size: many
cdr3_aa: CASSYGLGEQYF
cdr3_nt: TGTGCCAGCAGCTACGGCTTGGGCGAGCAGTACTTC

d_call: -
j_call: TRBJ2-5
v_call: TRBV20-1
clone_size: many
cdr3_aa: CSAVFRGQETQYF
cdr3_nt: TGCAGTGCTGTGTTTCGGGGCCAAGAGACCCAGTACTTC

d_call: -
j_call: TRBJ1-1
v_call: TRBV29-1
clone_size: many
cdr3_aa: CSADDPRTEAFF
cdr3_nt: TGCAGCGCCGACGACCCGAGGACTGAAGCTTTCTTT

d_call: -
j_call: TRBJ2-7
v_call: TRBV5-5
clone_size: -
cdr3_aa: CASSPTGVGEQYF
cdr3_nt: TGTGCCAGCAGCCCGACGGGAGTCGGCGAGCAGTACTTC

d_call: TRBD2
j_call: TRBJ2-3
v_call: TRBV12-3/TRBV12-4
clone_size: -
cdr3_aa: CAARRGRADTQYF
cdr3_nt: TGTGCCGCCAGACGGGGGAGGGCAGATACGCAGTATTTT

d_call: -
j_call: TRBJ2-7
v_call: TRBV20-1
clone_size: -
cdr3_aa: CSARPEGSRQAAWYEQYF
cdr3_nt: TGCAGTGCTAGACCCGAGGGGTCTCGGCAGGCAGCTTGGTACGAGCAGTACTTC

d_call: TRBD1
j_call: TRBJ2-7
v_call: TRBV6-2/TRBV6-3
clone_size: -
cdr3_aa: CASSFFQAPGQNPYEQYF
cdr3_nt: TGTGCCAGCAGTTTTTTTCAAGCTCCGGGACAGAATCCCTACGAGCAGTACTTC

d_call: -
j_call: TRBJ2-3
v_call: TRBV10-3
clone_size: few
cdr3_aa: CAIRTLGKPSVRFSTDTQYF
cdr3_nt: TGTGCCATCAGAACTTTAGGCAAGCCATCCGTTCGATTTAGCACAGATACGCAGTATTTT

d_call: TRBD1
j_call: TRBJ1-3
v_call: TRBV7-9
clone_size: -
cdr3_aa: CASSPGGSGGNTIYF
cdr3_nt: TGTGCCAGCAGCCCAGGGGGCTCGGGCGGAAACACCATATATTTT

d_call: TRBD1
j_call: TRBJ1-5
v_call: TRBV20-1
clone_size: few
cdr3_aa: CSAREGGNNQPQHF
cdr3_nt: TGCAGTGCTAGAGAAGGGGGCAACAATCAGCCCCAGCATTTT

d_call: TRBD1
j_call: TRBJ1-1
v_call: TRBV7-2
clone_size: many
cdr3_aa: CASSSTGGQGGPEAFF
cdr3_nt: TGTGCCAGCAGCTCTACCGGCGGACAGGGAGGGCCTGAAGCTTTCTTT

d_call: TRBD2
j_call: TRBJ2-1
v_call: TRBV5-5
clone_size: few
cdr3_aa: CASSLKAGGTNNEQFF
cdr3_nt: TGTGCCAGCAGCTTGAAGGCGGGGGGGACCAACAATGAGCAGTTCTTC

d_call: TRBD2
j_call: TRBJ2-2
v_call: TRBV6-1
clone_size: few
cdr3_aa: CASSPKGLAGTGELFF
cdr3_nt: TGTGCCAGCAGCCCGAAGGGACTAGCGGGCACCGGGGAGCTGTTTTTT

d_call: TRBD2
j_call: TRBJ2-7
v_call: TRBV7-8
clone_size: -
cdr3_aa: CASSARPRDSGGLISYEQYF
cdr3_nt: TGTGCCAGCAGCGCCCGACCCAGGGATAGCGGGGGACTCATCTCCTACGAGCAGTACTTC

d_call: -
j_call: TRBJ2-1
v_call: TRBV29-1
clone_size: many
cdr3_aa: CSVGRGPSSNEQFF
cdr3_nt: TGCAGCGTGGGTCGGGGGCCTTCCTCCAATGAGCAGTTCTTC

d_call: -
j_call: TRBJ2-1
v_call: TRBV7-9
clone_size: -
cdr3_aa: CASSAPGLIGDEQFF
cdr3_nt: TGTGCCAGCAGCGCTCCGGGACTGATAGGGGATGAGCAGTTCTTC

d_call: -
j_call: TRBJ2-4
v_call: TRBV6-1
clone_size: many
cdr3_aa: CASSFDRSIAKNIQYF
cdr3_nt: TGTGCCAGCAGCTTTGATAGGTCGATAGCCAAAAACATTCAGTACTTC

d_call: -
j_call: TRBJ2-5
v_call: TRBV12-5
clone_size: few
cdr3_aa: CASGQGLQETQYF
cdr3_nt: TGTGCTAGTGGTCAGGGACTTCAAGAGACCCAGTACTTC

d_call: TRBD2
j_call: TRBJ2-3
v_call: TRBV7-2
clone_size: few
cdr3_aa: CASIYIGGSTDTQYF
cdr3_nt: TGTGCCAGCATCTATATCGGGGGGTCCACAGATACGCAGTATTTT

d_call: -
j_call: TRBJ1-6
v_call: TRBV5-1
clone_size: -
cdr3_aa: CASSGGSYNSPLHF
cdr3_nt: TGCGCCAGCAGCGGGGGCTCCTATAATTCACCCCTCCACTTT

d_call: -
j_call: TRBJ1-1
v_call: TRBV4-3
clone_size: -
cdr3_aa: CASSQDRGVVHTEAFF
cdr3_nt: TGCGCCAGCAGCCAAGATCGTGGGGTGGTTCACACTGAAGCTTTCTTT

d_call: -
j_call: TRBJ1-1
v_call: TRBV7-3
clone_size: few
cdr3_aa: CASSPRGSTEAFF
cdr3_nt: TGTGCCAGCAGCCCGAGGGGGTCCACTGAAGCTTTCTTT

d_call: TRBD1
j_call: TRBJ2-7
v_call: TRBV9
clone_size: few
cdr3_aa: CASSVAAGGTTEQYF
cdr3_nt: TGTGCCAGCAGCGTAGCGGCAGGGGGTACGACCGAGCAGTACTTC

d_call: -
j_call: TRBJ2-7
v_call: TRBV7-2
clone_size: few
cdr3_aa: CASSAGPGQYF
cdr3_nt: TGTGCCAGCAGCGCAGGACCGGGGCAGTACTTC

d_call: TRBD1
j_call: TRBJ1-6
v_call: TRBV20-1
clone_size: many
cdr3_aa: CSARVGDRAYNSPLHF
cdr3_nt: TGCAGTGCTAGAGTCGGGGACAGGGCGTATAATTCACCCCTCCACTTT

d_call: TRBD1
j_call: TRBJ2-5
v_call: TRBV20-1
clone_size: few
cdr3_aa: CSAKIPMTGVQETQYF
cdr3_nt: TGCAGTGCTAAGATTCCCATGACAGGGGTACAAGAGACCCAGTACTTC

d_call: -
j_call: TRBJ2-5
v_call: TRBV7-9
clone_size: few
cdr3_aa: CASSPVSAVSQYF
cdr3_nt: TGTGCCAGCAGCCCGGTGTCCGCGGTGTCCCAGTACTTC

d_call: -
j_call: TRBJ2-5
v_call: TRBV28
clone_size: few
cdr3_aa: CASSSGADQETQYF
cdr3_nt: TGTGCCAGCAGTTCGGGAGCGGATCAAGAGACCCAGTACTTC

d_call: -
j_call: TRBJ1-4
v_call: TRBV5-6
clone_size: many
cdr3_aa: CASSLLGGEKLFF
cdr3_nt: TGTGCCAGCAGCTTGTTGGGAGGTGAAAAACTGTTTTTT